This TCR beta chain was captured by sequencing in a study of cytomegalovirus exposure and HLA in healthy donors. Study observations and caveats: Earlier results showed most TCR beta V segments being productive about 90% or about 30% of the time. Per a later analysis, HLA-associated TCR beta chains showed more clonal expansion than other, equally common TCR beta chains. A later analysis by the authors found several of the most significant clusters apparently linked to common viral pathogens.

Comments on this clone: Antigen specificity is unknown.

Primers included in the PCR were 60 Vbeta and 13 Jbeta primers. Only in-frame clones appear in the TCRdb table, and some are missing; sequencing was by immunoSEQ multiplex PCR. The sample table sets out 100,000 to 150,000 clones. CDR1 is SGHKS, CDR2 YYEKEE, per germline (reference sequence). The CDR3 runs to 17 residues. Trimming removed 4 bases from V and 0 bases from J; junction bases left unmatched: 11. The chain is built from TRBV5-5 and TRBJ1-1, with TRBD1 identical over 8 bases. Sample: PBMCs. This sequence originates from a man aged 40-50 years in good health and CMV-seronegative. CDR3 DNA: TGTGCCAGCAGCATGACCGGGACAGGTCCTATGAACACTGAAGCTTTCTTT. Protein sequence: CASSMTGTGPMNTEAFF.